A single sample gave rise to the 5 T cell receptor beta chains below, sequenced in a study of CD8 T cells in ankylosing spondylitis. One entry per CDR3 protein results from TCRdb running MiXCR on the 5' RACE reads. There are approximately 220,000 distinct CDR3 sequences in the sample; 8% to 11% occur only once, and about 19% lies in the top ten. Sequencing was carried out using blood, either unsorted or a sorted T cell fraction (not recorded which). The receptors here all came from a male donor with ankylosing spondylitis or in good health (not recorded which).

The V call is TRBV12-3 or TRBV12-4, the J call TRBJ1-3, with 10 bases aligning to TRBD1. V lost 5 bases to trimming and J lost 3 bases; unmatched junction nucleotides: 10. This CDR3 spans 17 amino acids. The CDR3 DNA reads TGTGCCAGCAGTCATACCGGGACAGGGGTACTTGGAAACACCATATATTTT. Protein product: CASSHTGTGVLGNTIYF.

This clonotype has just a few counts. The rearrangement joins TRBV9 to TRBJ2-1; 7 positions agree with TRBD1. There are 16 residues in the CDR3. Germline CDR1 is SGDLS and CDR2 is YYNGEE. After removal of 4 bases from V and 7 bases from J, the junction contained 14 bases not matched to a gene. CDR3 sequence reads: CASSFQDRNRLNEQFF. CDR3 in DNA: TGTGCCAGCAGCTTCCAGGACAGGAACCGCTTGAATGAGCAGTTCTTC.

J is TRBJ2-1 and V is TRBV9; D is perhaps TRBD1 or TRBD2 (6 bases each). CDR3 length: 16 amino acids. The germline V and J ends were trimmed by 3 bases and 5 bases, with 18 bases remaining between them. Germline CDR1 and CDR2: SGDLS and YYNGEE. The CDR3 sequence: CASSESPLRGDNEQFF. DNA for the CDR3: TGTGCCAGCAGCGAAAGCCCATTGAGGGGGGACAATGAGCAGTTCTTC.

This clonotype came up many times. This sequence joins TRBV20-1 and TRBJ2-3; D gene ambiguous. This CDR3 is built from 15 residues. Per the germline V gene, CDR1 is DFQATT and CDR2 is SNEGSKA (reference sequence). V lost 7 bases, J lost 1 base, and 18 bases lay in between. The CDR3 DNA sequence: TGCAGTGGAGACGCGGCAATTTCGGGCACAGATACGCAGTATTTT. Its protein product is CSGDAAISGTDTQYF.

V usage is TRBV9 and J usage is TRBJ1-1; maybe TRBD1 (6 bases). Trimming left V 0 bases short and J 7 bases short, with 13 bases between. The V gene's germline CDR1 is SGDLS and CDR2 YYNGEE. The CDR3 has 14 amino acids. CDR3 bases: TGTGCCAGCAGCGTAGGGTTCGAGGGGGGTGAAGCTTTCTTT. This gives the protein CASSVGFEGGEAFF.